This T cell receptor (beta chain) was recovered during a study of T cells after yellow fever vaccination. Points from the study as a whole: Reappearance after the booster was seen for most primary-vaccination clones, at more than 95% CD4 and roughly 90% CD8.

The CDR3 is 16 residues long. Germline V CDR1 and CDR2: DFQATT, SNEGSKA (reference sequence). V lost 6 bases and J lost 2; bases outside the gene matches: 14. UMIs were added to TCR cDNA along with a universal primer site when it was made by 5'RACE template switching. TCRdb re-analysed the 5' RACE reads in MiXCR, keeping a single row per CDR3 protein. The sample yields roughly 400,000 distinct CDR3 sequences, about 19% seen once. Points on this clonotype: The antigen is unknown.

The sequence came from a young man who received the YFV17D yellow fever vaccine. This rearrangement joins TRBV20-1 to TRBJ1-1; 8 nucleotides agree with TRBD1. The sequenced sample was PBMCs, obtained before the yellow fever booster vaccination. The CDR3 here is CSAKDRASLFNTEAFF. In DNA form, the CDR3 reads TGCAGTGCCAAGGACAGGGCTTCTCTTTTTAACACTGAAGCTTTCTTT.